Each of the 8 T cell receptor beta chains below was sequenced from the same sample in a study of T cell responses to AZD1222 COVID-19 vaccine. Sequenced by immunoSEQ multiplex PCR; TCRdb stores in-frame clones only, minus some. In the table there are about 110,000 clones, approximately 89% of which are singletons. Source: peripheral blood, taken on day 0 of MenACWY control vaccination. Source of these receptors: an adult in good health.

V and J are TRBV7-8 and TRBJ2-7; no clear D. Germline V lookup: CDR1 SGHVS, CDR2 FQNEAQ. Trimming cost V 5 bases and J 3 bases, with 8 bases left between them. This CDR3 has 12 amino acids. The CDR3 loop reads CASSPEGYEQYF. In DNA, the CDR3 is TGTGCCAGCAGCCCTGAAGGCTACGAGCAGTACTTC.

CDR3 protein: CASSGSLSGLTTEAFF. CDR3 sequence (DNA): TGCGCCAGCAGTGGGTCTCTTTCAGGACTAACAACTGAAGCTTTCTTT. The chain is built from TRBV10-1 and TRBJ1-1, with D hard to call. V shed 4 bases and J shed 5 bases, with 20 bases lying between them. Germline-derived CDR1 and CDR2 are WNHNN and SYGVQD (reference sequence). The CDR3 covers 16 residues.

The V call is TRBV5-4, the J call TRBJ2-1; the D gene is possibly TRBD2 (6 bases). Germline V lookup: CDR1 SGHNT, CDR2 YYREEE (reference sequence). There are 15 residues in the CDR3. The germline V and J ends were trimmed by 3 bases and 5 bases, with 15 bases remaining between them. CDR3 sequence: CASSSARGANNEQFF. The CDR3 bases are TGTGCCAGCAGCTCGGCCCGCGGGGCGAACAATGAGCAGTTCTTC.

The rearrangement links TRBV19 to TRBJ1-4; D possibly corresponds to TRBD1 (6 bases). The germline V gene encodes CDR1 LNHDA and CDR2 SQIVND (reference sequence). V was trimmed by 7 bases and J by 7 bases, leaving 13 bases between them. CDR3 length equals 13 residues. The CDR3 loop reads CASTEGVGEKLFF. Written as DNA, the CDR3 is TGTGCCAGTACCGAGGGGGTCGGTGAAAAACTGTTTTTT.

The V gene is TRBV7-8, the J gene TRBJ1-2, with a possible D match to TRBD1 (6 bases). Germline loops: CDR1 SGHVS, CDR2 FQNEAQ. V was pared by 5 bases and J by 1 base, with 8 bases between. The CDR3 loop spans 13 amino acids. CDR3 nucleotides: TGTGCCAGCAGCCTGGACAGTAACTATGGCTACACCTTC. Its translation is CASSLDSNYGYTF.

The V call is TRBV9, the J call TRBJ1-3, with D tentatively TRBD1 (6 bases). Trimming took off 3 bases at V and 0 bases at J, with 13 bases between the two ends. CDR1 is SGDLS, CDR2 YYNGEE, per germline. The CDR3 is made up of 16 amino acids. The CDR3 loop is CASSATGIPSGNTIYF. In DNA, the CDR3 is TGTGCCAGCAGCGCAACAGGGATCCCCTCTGGAAACACCATATATTTT.

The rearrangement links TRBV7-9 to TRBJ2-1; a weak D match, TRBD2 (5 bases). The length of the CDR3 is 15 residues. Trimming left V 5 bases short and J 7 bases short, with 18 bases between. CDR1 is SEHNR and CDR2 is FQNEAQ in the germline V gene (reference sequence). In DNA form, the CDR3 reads TGTGCCAGCAGCCTGTGGGAACATTGGAGGAATGAGCAGTTCTTC. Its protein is CASSLWEHWRNEQFF.

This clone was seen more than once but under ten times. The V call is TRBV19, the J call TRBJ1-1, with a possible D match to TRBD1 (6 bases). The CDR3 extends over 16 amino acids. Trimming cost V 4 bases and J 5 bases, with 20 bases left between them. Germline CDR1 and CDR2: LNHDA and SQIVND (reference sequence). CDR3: CASSTEEQGGGTEAFF. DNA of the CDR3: TGTGCCAGTAGTACCGAAGAACAGGGAGGGGGGACTGAAGCTTTCTTT. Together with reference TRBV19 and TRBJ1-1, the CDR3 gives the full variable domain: DGGITQSPKYLFRKEGQNVTLSCEQNLNHDAMYWYRQDPGQGLRLIYYSQIVNDFQKGDIAEGYSVSREKKESFPLTVTSAQKNPTAFYLCASSTEEQGGGTEAFFGQGTRLTVV.